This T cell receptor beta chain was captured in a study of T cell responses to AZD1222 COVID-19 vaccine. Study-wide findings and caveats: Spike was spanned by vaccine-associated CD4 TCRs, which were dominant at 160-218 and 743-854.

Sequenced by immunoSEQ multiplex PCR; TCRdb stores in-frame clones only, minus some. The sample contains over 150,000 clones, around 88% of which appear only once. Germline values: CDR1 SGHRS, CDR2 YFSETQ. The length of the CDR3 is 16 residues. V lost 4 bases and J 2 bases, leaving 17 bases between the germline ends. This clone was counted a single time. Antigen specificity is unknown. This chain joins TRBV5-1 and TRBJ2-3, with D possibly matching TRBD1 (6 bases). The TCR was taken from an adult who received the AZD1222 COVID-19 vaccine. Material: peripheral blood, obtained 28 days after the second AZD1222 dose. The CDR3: CASSTEGQFLTDTQYF. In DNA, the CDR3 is TGCGCCAGCAGCACTGAAGGACAGTTCCTCACAGATACGCAGTATTTT.